Presented here are 2 T cell receptor beta chains from one specimen sequenced in a study of response to subunit inactivated influenza vaccine. Via MiXCR, TCRdb re-called the RT-PCR reads, giving one row per CDR3 protein. The sample carries about 540,000 distinct CDR3 sequences, under 30% recorded once. This sample was also put to use in a study of T cells expressing NK-cell markers. That work contributes: It was by 5'RACE template switching with UMIs that TCR beta cDNA was made.

This specimen was CD4+ T cells sorted from PBMCs, taken about 13 days after vaccination. Receptors were obtained from a man in his fifties or sixties who received an inactivated influenza vaccine.

This clonotype was found a few times. V is TRBV2 and J is TRBJ1-1; D is undetermined. Trimming removed 4 bases at V and 0 bases at J, with 6 bases between. In germline, CDR1 is SNHLY, CDR2 FYNNEI. The CDR3 sequence is 13 residues long. This CDR3 is CASSAEVNTEAFF. CDR3 nucleotides: TGTGCCAGCAGTGCGGAAGTGAACACTGAAGCTTTCTTT.

This rearrangement joins TRBV7-2 to TRBJ1-2; no definite D call. This CDR3 contains 15 residues. From germline, CDR1 is SGHTA and CDR2 FQGNSA. Trimming removed 0 bases at V and 1 base at J, with 9 bases between. This CDR3 reads CASSLATGINYGYTF. The CDR3 nucleotides are TGTGCCAGCAGCTTAGCTACCGGGATTAACTATGGCTACACCTTC. Complete variable domain (other parts from reference TRBV7-2 and TRBJ1-2): GAGVSQSPSNKVTEKGKDVELRCDPISGHTALYWYRQSLGQGLEFLIYFQGNSAPDKSGLPSDRFSAERTGGSVSTLTIQRTQQEDSAVYLCASSLATGINYGYTFGSGTRLTVV.